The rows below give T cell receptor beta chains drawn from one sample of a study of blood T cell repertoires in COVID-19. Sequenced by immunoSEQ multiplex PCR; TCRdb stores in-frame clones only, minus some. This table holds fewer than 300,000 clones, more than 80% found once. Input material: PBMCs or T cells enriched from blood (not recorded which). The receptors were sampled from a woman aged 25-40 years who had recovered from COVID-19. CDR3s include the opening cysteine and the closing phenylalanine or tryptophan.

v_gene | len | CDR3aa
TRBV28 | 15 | CASSYTKTPSYEQYF
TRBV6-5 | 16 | CASSYSSAGRDEKLFF
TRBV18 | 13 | CASSSRGDQPQHF
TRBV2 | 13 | CASGGTGNQPQHF
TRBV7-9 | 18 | CASSFVSGIYSGANVLTF
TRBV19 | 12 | CASNGRGQPQHF
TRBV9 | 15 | CASSVSHIVNNEQFF
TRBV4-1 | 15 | CASSQDKDSSYEQYF
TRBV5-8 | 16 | CASSSYQGAKNTEAFF
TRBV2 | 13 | CALKEAAGQPQHF
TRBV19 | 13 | CASRLAGSYEQYF
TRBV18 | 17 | CASSPPVGGSALYGYTF
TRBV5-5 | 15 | CASSFRDRGVDGYTF
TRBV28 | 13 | CATGRGSSYEQYF
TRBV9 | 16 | CASSVEAGAIYNEQFF
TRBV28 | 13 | CASEGAQDEKLFF
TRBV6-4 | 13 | CASSVSINTEAFF
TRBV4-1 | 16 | CASSQPQGGFAEKLFF
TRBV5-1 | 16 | CASSKGQVGFYNEQFF
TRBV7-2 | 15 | CASTRRGTAEKPLHF
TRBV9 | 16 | CASSVDVRGPGNTIYF
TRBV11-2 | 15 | CASSLVDSGTYEQYF
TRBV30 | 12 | CAWRGTGVRYTF
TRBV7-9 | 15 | CASSPGTSGTDTQYF
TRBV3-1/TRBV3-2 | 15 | CASSPTSVFTDTQYF
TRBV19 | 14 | CASSMSGNNQPQHF
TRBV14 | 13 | CASSQGTGGKLFF
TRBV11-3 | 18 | CASIDNSPARPGSYEQYF
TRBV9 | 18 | CASSVGLAGAGGTDTQYF
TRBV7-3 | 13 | CASSLTRVNEQFF
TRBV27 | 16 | CASSLSSGRAEETQYF
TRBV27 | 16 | CASTEGAFSGANVLTF
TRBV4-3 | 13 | CASSQTGNQPQHF
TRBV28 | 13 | CASSSGQNYGYTF
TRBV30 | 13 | CAWSVGLNTEAFF
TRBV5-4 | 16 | CASSLEGLAPYNEQFF
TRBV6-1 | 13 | CASSERGNTEAFF
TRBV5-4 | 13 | CASSLTGGTEAFF
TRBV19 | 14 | CASTSLQGNQPQHF
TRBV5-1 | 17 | CASSLGLAGGSYNEQFF
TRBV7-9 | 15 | CASSRLAGGLYEQYF
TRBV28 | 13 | CASRDRVTGELFF
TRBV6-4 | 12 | CASPNSEETQYF
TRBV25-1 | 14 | CASSAGQAGNTIYF
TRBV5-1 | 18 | CASSFGTGSPVSGNTIYF
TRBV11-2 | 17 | CASSLGGQTHLSGTQYF
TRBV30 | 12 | CAWRAGGYGYTF
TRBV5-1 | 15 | CASSLDLAGVGEQFF
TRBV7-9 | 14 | CASSLAGTSGELFF
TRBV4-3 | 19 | CASSQEGLAGGPSYNEQFF